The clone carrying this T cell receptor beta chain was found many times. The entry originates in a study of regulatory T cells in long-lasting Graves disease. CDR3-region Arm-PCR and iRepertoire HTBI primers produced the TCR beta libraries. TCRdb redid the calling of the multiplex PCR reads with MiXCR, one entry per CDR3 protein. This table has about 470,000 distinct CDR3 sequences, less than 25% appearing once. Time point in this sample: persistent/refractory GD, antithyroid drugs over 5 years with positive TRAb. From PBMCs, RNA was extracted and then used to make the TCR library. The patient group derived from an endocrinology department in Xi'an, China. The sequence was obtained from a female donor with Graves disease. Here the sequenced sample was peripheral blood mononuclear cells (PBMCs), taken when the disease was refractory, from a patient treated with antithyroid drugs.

The CDR3, as DNA: TGTGCCAGCAGCTTAAAATGGGGGAACGAAGCTTTCTTT. It yields the protein CASSLKWGNEAFF. The chain recombines TRBV7-2 with TRBJ1-1; tentatively, D is TRBD1 (5 bases). The CDR3 has 13 residues. The V gene's germline CDR1 is SGHTA and CDR2 FQGNSA. V lost 2 bases and J lost 8, with 12 bases in between.